The rows below give T cell receptor beta chains drawn from one sample of a study of response to subunit inactivated influenza vaccine. Via MiXCR, TCRdb re-called the RT-PCR reads, giving one row per CDR3 protein. The table shows hundreds of thousands of distinct CDR3 sequences, with about a fifth occurring only once. The sample here was PBMCs from blood, taken about 19 months after vaccination. The receptor source for this set is a man in his fifties or sixties who received an inactivated influenza vaccine. The CDR3 runs from the conserved cysteine through the conserved F or W. A D gene is named only where the DNA matches it firmly. Size values are once, few and many counts, or a class for expanded clones, and some rows have none.

cdr3_nt: TGCAGCGTTGAAGATCGGACAGGGCGGCCAGATACGCAGTATTTT
cdr3_aa: CSVEDRTGRPDTQYF
j_call: TRBJ2-3
cdr3_length: 15
v_call: TRBV29-1
d_call: TRBD1
clone_size: -

cdr3_nt: TGTGCCAGCAGCCGGGACAGGGGGCTTTACAATGAGCAGTTCTTC
cdr3_aa: CASSRDRGLYNEQFF
j_call: TRBJ2-1
cdr3_length: 15
v_call: TRBV12-3/TRBV12-4
d_call: TRBD1
clone_size: few

cdr3_nt: TGTGCCAGCAGTTACTCGTCGAGACAGGGCTACAATGAGCAGTTCTTC
cdr3_aa: CASSYSSRQGYNEQFF
j_call: TRBJ2-1
cdr3_length: 16
v_call: TRBV6-5
d_call: TRBD1
clone_size: few

cdr3_nt: TGCGCCAGCAGCCGAGACCTACAGAGAAATGAGCAGTTCTTC
cdr3_aa: CASSRDLQRNEQFF
j_call: TRBJ2-1
cdr3_length: 14
v_call: TRBV4-3
d_call: -
clone_size: few

cdr3_nt: TGTGCCAGCAGCTCGGACAGGGAGAACTACGAGCAGTACTTC
cdr3_aa: CASSSDRENYEQYF
j_call: TRBJ2-7
cdr3_length: 14
v_call: TRBV11-1
d_call: TRBD1
clone_size: -

cdr3_nt: TGTGCCAGCAGCTTCCGGTCCGGTAGAAACACCATATATTTT
cdr3_aa: CASSFRSGRNTIYF
j_call: TRBJ1-3
cdr3_length: 14
v_call: TRBV5-6
d_call: -
clone_size: many

cdr3_nt: TGTGCCAGCAGGCCACTAGCGGGAGGGCCTTACGAGCAGTACTTC
cdr3_aa: CASRPLAGGPYEQYF
j_call: TRBJ2-7
cdr3_length: 15
v_call: TRBV27
d_call: TRBD2
clone_size: -

cdr3_nt: TGTGCCAGCAGCCAAGCGGGGGGAGGTTCCTCCTACGAGCAGTACTTC
cdr3_aa: CASSQAGGGSSYEQYF
j_call: TRBJ2-7
cdr3_length: 16
v_call: TRBV4-2
d_call: TRBD2
clone_size: -

cdr3_nt: TGTGCCAGCAGCTCGGGACAGGGATTAGAGGAGACCCAGTACTTC
cdr3_aa: CASSSGQGLEETQYF
j_call: TRBJ2-5
cdr3_length: 15
v_call: TRBV11-1
d_call: TRBD1
clone_size: few

cdr3_nt: TGTGCCACCAGCACAGGGATCCACGAGCAGTACTTC
cdr3_aa: CATSTGIHEQYF
j_call: TRBJ2-7
cdr3_length: 12
v_call: TRBV15
d_call: -
clone_size: -

cdr3_nt: TGCAGTGCTAGAGAGCCTAGGACCCTTTACAACAATGAGCAGTTCTTC
cdr3_aa: CSAREPRTLYNNEQFF
j_call: TRBJ2-1
cdr3_length: 16
v_call: TRBV20-1
d_call: -
clone_size: few

cdr3_nt: TGTGCCAGCAGTTTATCAGGACAGGGGGGATCCGGGCAGTACTTC
cdr3_aa: CASSLSGQGGSGQYF
j_call: TRBJ2-7
cdr3_length: 15
v_call: TRBV12-3/TRBV12-4
d_call: TRBD1
clone_size: -

cdr3_nt: TGTGCCAGCAGCGCCGGGACAGGGACGGTCGGGGAGCTGTTTTTT
cdr3_aa: CASSAGTGTVGELFF
j_call: TRBJ2-2
cdr3_length: 15
v_call: TRBV4-2
d_call: TRBD1
clone_size: few

cdr3_nt: TGTGCCAGCAGCGTACAAGCGGGAGCGATAGATACGCAGTATTTT
cdr3_aa: CASSVQAGAIDTQYF
j_call: TRBJ2-3
cdr3_length: 15
v_call: TRBV9
d_call: TRBD2
clone_size: -

cdr3_nt: TGCGCCAGCAGCCTGCAGAGATTAAATAATTCACCCCTCCACTTT
cdr3_aa: CASSLQRLNNSPLHF
j_call: TRBJ1-6
cdr3_length: 15
v_call: TRBV4-1
d_call: -
clone_size: many

cdr3_nt: TGCGCCAGCAGCCTGGTGGGGGAACAGGGCTACACCTTC
cdr3_aa: CASSLVGEQGYTF
j_call: TRBJ1-2
cdr3_length: 13
v_call: TRBV5-1
d_call: -
clone_size: -

cdr3_nt: TGTGCCAGCAGCAGCCCGGGAGCTATGAACACTGAAGCTTTCTTT
cdr3_aa: CASSSPGAMNTEAFF
j_call: TRBJ1-1
cdr3_length: 15
v_call: TRBV5-4
d_call: -
clone_size: many

cdr3_nt: TGCGCCAGCGCCTCGGCCCCGTCCTACGAGCAGTACTTC
cdr3_aa: CASASAPSYEQYF
j_call: TRBJ2-7
cdr3_length: 13
v_call: TRBV5-1
d_call: -
clone_size: many

cdr3_nt: TGTGCCAGCAGCTTACCGGCGAGCACAGATACGCAGTATTTT
cdr3_aa: CASSLPASTDTQYF
j_call: TRBJ2-3
cdr3_length: 14
v_call: TRBV7-9
d_call: -
clone_size: many

cdr3_nt: TGTGCCAGCAGCACCAGCCTGGGGAACACTGAAGCTTTCTTT
cdr3_aa: CASSTSLGNTEAFF
j_call: TRBJ1-1
cdr3_length: 14
v_call: TRBV11-2
d_call: -
clone_size: -

cdr3_nt: TGTGCCAGCAGCCCGGGGCTACTTTACACAGATACGCAGTATTTT
cdr3_aa: CASSPGLLYTDTQYF
j_call: TRBJ2-3
cdr3_length: 15
v_call: TRBV5-6
d_call: -
clone_size: -

cdr3_nt: TGTGCCAGCAGCGTTGGGGGGAGCGGAGAGACCCAGTACTTC
cdr3_aa: CASSVGGSGETQYF
j_call: TRBJ2-5
cdr3_length: 14
v_call: TRBV28
d_call: -
clone_size: -

cdr3_nt: TGCGCCAGCAGCCAAGATTCTAATAGCGGAAAGACCCAGTACTTC
cdr3_aa: CASSQDSNSGKTQYF
j_call: TRBJ2-5
cdr3_length: 15
v_call: TRBV4-1
d_call: -
clone_size: many

cdr3_nt: TGCGCCAGCAGCTTGGCTTTTATGGGACAAGCAAACAATGAGCAGTTCTTC
cdr3_aa: CASSLAFMGQANNEQFF
j_call: TRBJ2-1
cdr3_length: 17
v_call: TRBV5-1
d_call: -
clone_size: -

cdr3_nt: TGTGCCAGCTCACCACGCGGGACCAAAGAGGGCGGCTACACCTTC
cdr3_aa: CASSPRGTKEGGYTF
j_call: TRBJ1-2
cdr3_length: 15
v_call: TRBV18
d_call: -
clone_size: few

cdr3_nt: TGTGCCAGCAGTGACCCGAAAGGCAGCTCGAACACTGAAGCTTTCTTT
cdr3_aa: CASSDPKGSSNTEAFF
j_call: TRBJ1-1
cdr3_length: 16
v_call: TRBV25-1
d_call: -
clone_size: -

cdr3_nt: TGTGCCAGCAGCCCATGGATAGCAGGGGACGGCACAGATACGCAGTATTTT
cdr3_aa: CASSPWIAGDGTDTQYF
j_call: TRBJ2-3
cdr3_length: 17
v_call: TRBV7-8
d_call: -
clone_size: few

cdr3_nt: TGTGCCAGCAGCCACTTGGCACAGAACCAAGAGACCCAGTACTTC
cdr3_aa: CASSHLAQNQETQYF
j_call: TRBJ2-5
cdr3_length: 15
v_call: TRBV5-6
d_call: -
clone_size: -

cdr3_nt: TGTGCCAGCAGTTTAGCGGTAGCGGGAGTTAATGAGCAGTTCTTC
cdr3_aa: CASSLAVAGVNEQFF
j_call: TRBJ2-1
cdr3_length: 15
v_call: TRBV12-3/TRBV12-4
d_call: TRBD2
clone_size: -

cdr3_nt: TGTGCCAGCAGCCAAGGGAATGAAAAACTGTTTTTT
cdr3_aa: CASSQGNEKLFF
j_call: TRBJ1-4
cdr3_length: 12
v_call: TRBV14
d_call: -
clone_size: few

cdr3_nt: TGTGCCAGCAGAAGAAGCGGGACAGTAGGAGGAGGCACTGAAGCTTTCTTT
cdr3_aa: CASRRSGTVGGGTEAFF
j_call: TRBJ1-1
cdr3_length: 17
v_call: TRBV6-2/TRBV6-3
d_call: TRBD1
clone_size: few

cdr3_nt: TGCAGTGCTAGAGATGGGGGGGAGAATTCACCCCTCCACTTT
cdr3_aa: CSARDGGENSPLHF
j_call: TRBJ1-6
cdr3_length: 14
v_call: TRBV20-1
d_call: -
clone_size: few

cdr3_nt: TGTGCCAGTAGCCCGGGGACAGCTATCCAAGAGACCCAGTACTTC
cdr3_aa: CASSPGTAIQETQYF
j_call: TRBJ2-5
cdr3_length: 15
v_call: TRBV19
d_call: TRBD1
clone_size: -

cdr3_nt: TGCAGCGTTGAATACCGTCTAGGGGGGGATACGCAGTATTTT
cdr3_aa: CSVEYRLGGDTQYF
j_call: TRBJ2-3
cdr3_length: 14
v_call: TRBV29-1
d_call: -
clone_size: -

cdr3_nt: TGCGCCAGCAGCTTAGGAGACGTAGCGATCTACGAGCAGTACTTC
cdr3_aa: CASSLGDVAIYEQYF
j_call: TRBJ2-7
cdr3_length: 15
v_call: TRBV5-1
d_call: -
clone_size: -

cdr3_nt: TGCGCCAGCAGCCAAGTTCTCTTCTCGCCGGATAATTCACCCCTCCACTTT
cdr3_aa: CASSQVLFSPDNSPLHF
j_call: TRBJ1-6
cdr3_length: 17
v_call: TRBV4-3
d_call: -
clone_size: few

cdr3_nt: TGCAGTGCTAGTCTGTCCGTACCGCCCTACGAGCAGTACTTC
cdr3_aa: CSASLSVPPYEQYF
j_call: TRBJ2-7
cdr3_length: 14
v_call: TRBV20-1
d_call: -
clone_size: -

cdr3_nt: TGTGCCAGCGGCAGGGGGCCTGGAAACACCATATATTTT
cdr3_aa: CASGRGPGNTIYF
j_call: TRBJ1-3
cdr3_length: 13
v_call: TRBV5-8
d_call: TRBD1
clone_size: -

cdr3_nt: TGTGCCAGTAGTGCTAGACAGGGCGAACGGTTCTTC
cdr3_aa: CASSARQGERFF
j_call: TRBJ2-1
cdr3_length: 12
v_call: TRBV19
d_call: TRBD1
clone_size: few

cdr3_nt: TGTGCCAGCTCACCACGGAGATCAGGCGAGAACACCGGGGAGCTGTTTTTT
cdr3_aa: CASSPRRSGENTGELFF
j_call: TRBJ2-2
cdr3_length: 17
v_call: TRBV18
d_call: -
clone_size: -

cdr3_nt: TGTGCCTGGAGTGTCACTGCGACCTGGGAAGGAGATGGCTACACCTTC
cdr3_aa: CAWSVTATWEGDGYTF
j_call: TRBJ1-2
cdr3_length: 16
v_call: TRBV30
d_call: -
clone_size: -

cdr3_nt: TGTGCCAGCCCTACCTTTGGACAGGGGGACCTTATTGAGCAGTACTTC
cdr3_aa: CASPTFGQGDLIEQYF
j_call: TRBJ2-7
cdr3_length: 16
v_call: TRBV18
d_call: TRBD1
clone_size: few

cdr3_nt: TGTGCCAGTAACAGGGCCGGAGGCACTGAAGCTTTCTTT
cdr3_aa: CASNRAGGTEAFF
j_call: TRBJ1-1
cdr3_length: 13
v_call: TRBV6-6
d_call: -
clone_size: -

cdr3_nt: TGTGCCAGCACCCTTTATCGAGGAGCTGGAAACACCATATATTTT
cdr3_aa: CASTLYRGAGNTIYF
j_call: TRBJ1-3
cdr3_length: 15
v_call: TRBV7-9
d_call: -
clone_size: few

cdr3_nt: TGCGCCAGCAGCTTAGGCAGGGGGAACAGTTCACCCCTCCACTTT
cdr3_aa: CASSLGRGNSSPLHF
j_call: TRBJ1-6
cdr3_length: 15
v_call: TRBV5-1
d_call: TRBD1
clone_size: -

cdr3_nt: TGTGCCAGCGTCGGGGGGAATTCACCCCTCCACTTT
cdr3_aa: CASVGGNSPLHF
j_call: TRBJ1-6
cdr3_length: 12
v_call: TRBV25-1
d_call: -
clone_size: -

cdr3_nt: TGTGCCAGCAGCCCCAGTGGATATTCCACAGATACGCAGTATTTT
cdr3_aa: CASSPSGYSTDTQYF
j_call: TRBJ2-3
cdr3_length: 15
v_call: TRBV7-9
d_call: -
clone_size: few

cdr3_nt: TGTGCCAGCAGCTTGGGCGGATACTACACAGATACGCAGTATTTT
cdr3_aa: CASSLGGYYTDTQYF
j_call: TRBJ2-3
cdr3_length: 15
v_call: TRBV7-8
d_call: -
clone_size: -

cdr3_nt: TGCGCCAGCAGCCCACAAAACCGTGCGGGACAGGGAAACACTGAAGCTTTCTTT
cdr3_aa: CASSPQNRAGQGNTEAFF
j_call: TRBJ1-1
cdr3_length: 18
v_call: TRBV5-1
d_call: TRBD1
clone_size: few

cdr3_nt: TGTGCCAGCAGTTTATCGGAGGGGCTGGGGTCACCCCTCCACTTT
cdr3_aa: CASSLSEGLGSPLHF
j_call: TRBJ1-6
cdr3_length: 15
v_call: TRBV27
d_call: -
clone_size: many

cdr3_nt: TGTGCCATCAGCCAGGGATCTGGAAACACCATATATTTT
cdr3_aa: CAISQGSGNTIYF
j_call: TRBJ1-3
cdr3_length: 13
v_call: TRBV10-3
d_call: -
clone_size: few